One and the same sample provided the 19 T cell receptor beta chains below, sequenced in a study of T cells in Graves' hyperthyroidism and ophthalmopathy. Researchers amplified the TCR beta CDR3 regions from RNA transcripts. The HTBI primer set drove a first-round RT-PCR of the TCR CDR3. From the multiplex PCR reads, TCRdb called clonotypes with MiXCR, one entry per CDR3 protein. The data hold hundreds of thousands of distinct CDR3 sequences, with under 25% observed a single time. Material: blood. The receptors shown here come from a man aged 25 to 45 with Graves' ophthalmopathy.

This clonotype was counted a few times. J is TRBJ2-1 and V is TRBV14, with TRBD2 matching over 13 bases. Germline lookup yields CDR1 SGHDN and CDR2 FVKESK. The CDR3 runs to 18 residues. V was pared by 0 bases and J by 3 bases, with 5 bases of the junction left unmatched. CDR3 nucleotide sequence: TGTGCCAGCAGCCAAGAAACCGGGACTAGCGGGAACTACAATGAGCAGTTCTTC. Translated: CASSQETGTSGNYNEQFF. The full variable domain, completed using reference TRBV14 and TRBJ2-1, is EAGVTQFPSHSVIEKGQTVTLRCDPISGHDNLYWYRRVMGKEIKFLLHFVKESKQDESGMPNNRFLAERTGGTYSTLKVQPAELEDSGVYFCASSQETGTSGNYNEQFFGPGTRLTVL.

This clonotype was detected only a few times. The junction departs from the called germline gene at one end, perhaps through a read error. This chain links TRBV27 with TRBJ1-1; 11 bases fit TRBD1. Germline assignment: CDR1 MNHEY and CDR2 SMNVEV (reference sequence). The CDR3 runs to 15 residues. The CDR3 loop is CASSFRGTGGTGAFF. CDR3 DNA: TGTGCCAGCAGTTTCAGAGGGACAGGGGGGACTGGAGCTTTCTTT.

This clonotype appeared many times. The chain uses TRBV20-1 and TRBJ1-2; the D gene is possibly TRBD1 (6 bases). Per the germline V gene, CDR1 is DFQATT and CDR2 is SNEGSKA (reference sequence). The CDR3 totals 13 residues. V dropped 5 bases and J dropped 6 bases, with 16 bases sitting between them. CDR3 residues: CSALTGLLNGYTF. Here the CDR3 DNA reads TGCAGTGCTCTAACAGGGTTACTCAATGGCTACACCTTC.

This clonotype was seen repeatedly, ten times or more. The V call is TRBV2, the J call TRBJ2-7; TRBD2 agrees at 11 bases. Trimming took 7 bases from V and 2 from J; bases not matched to a gene: 4. This CDR3 spans 14 amino acids. Germline V CDR1 and CDR2: SNHLY, FYNNEI. The CDR3 protein is CASTFSGRAYEQYF. The CDR3 DNA sequence: TGTGCCAGCACTTTTAGCGGGAGGGCCTACGAGCAGTACTTC.

This clonotype was seen ten or more times. The chain combines TRBV12-3 or TRBV12-4 with TRBJ2-1; 7 nucleotides line up with TRBD2. Unmatched junction bases numbered 8, after V lost 3 bases and J lost 9 bases. The CDR3 sequence is 14 residues long. The CDR3 DNA is TGTGCCAGCAGTTTCGGCGGGAGCTTCATTGAGCAGTTCTTC. Its protein product is CASSFGGSFIEQFF.

This clonotype came up many times. The rearrangement links TRBV6-5 to TRBJ1-3; D is unclear. The CDR3 consists of 18 residues. CDR1 is MNHEY, CDR2 SVGAGI, per germline. Between the trimmed V and J ends, which lost 0 bases and 0 bases, there was a span of 15 bases. CDR3 sequence: CASSYSAGTLISGNTIYF. For the CDR3, the DNA is TGTGCCAGCAGTTACTCTGCCGGTACCCTAATCTCTGGAAACACCATATATTTT.

This clonotype came up many times. The CDR3 spells CSASDGSYQPQHF. CDR3 bases: TGCAGTGCCTCGGACGGATCTTATCAGCCCCAGCATTTT. The chain couples TRBV20-1 to TRBJ1-5; D is unclear. Germline lookup yields CDR1 DFQATT and CDR2 SNEGSKA (reference sequence). Trimming took off 6 bases at V and 5 bases at J, with 14 bases between the two ends. The CDR3 covers 13 residues.

This clonotype was counted only a few times. V and J are TRBV12-3 or TRBV12-4 and TRBJ2-5; 9 bases map to TRBD2. The CDR3 consists of 14 residues. Trimming cost V 5 bases and J 2 bases; bases outside gene matches: 3. CDR3 protein: CASSRSGRQETQYF. CDR3 DNA: TGTGCCAGCAGTCGAAGCGGGAGGCAAGAGACCCAGTACTTC.

This clonotype was observed at least ten times. This chain joins TRBV5-1 and TRBJ1-5, with 9 bases matching TRBD1. This CDR3 spans 19 amino acids. Germline-derived CDR1 and CDR2 are SGHRS and YFSETQ. V shed 3 bases and J 0 bases; nucleotides not matched to a gene: 13. CDR3 coding DNA: TGCGCCAGCAGCTCAAGAATGTCCCGGGACAGGGATAGCAATCAGCCCCAGCATTTT. Its translation: CASSSRMSRDRDSNQPQHF.

In this sample, this clonotype turned up once. The chain employs TRBV20-1 and TRBJ2-3; D remains unclear. Trimming cost V 6 bases and J 0 bases, with 13 bases left between them. Germline V gene data show CDR1 as DFQATT and CDR2 as SNEGSKA (reference sequence). The CDR3 loop spans 14 amino acids. For the CDR3, the DNA is TGCAGTGCCTCACAATGGGGAAGCACAGATACGCAGTATTTT. This translates into CSASQWGSTDTQYF.

The rearrangement joins TRBV7-9 to TRBJ1-1; D unclear. Germline assignment: CDR1 SEHNR and CDR2 FQNEAQ (reference sequence). The length of the CDR3 is 13 residues. The ends were cut back, 0 bases at V and 10 bases at J, with 12 bases in the middle. CDR3: CASSLALDSIAFF. CDR3 bases: TGTGCCAGCAGCTTAGCGCTGGATTCAATAGCTTTCTTT. The full variable domain, with the rest looked up from reference TRBV7-9 and TRBJ1-1, is DTGVSQNPRHKITKRGQNVTFRCDPISEHNRLYWYRQTLGQGPEFLTYFQNEAQLEKSRLLSDRFSAERPKGSFSTLEIQRTEQGDSAMYLCASSLALDSIAFFGQGTRLTVV.

A single count supports this clonotype. The chain couples TRBV7-9 to TRBJ2-1; D not resolved. The CDR3 has 11 residues. V dropped 10 bases and J dropped 6 bases, with 10 bases sitting between them. Germline V gives CDR1 SEHNR, CDR2 FQNEAQ (reference sequence). The CDR3 nucleotides are TGTGCCACCCAGACCGGCAATGAGCAGTTCTTC. Its translation: CATQTGNEQFF. Looking up the rest from reference TRBV7-9 and TRBJ2-1 gives the full variable domain: DTGVSQNPRHKITKRGQNVTFRCDPISEHNRLYWYRQTLGQGPEFLTYFQNEAQLEKSRLLSDRFSAERPKGSFSTLEIQRTEQGDSAMYLCATQTGNEQFFGPGTRLTVL.

This clonotype showed up just a few times. The genes are TRBV20-1 and TRBJ1-2, with 11 positions matching TRBD1. CDR3 length: 18 residues. Germline CDR1 DFQATT, CDR2 SNEGSKA (reference sequence). The V gene end was trimmed by 5 bases and the J gene end by 2 bases; junction bases not matched to a gene: 16. CDR3 in amino acids: CSASDRGQPRTPNYGYTF. CDR3 nucleotide sequence: TGCAGTGCTTCGGACAGGGGGCAACCCCGGACTCCAAACTATGGCTACACCTTC.

This clonotype was counted only a few times. DNA for the CDR3: TGCGCCAGCAGCCTGGGGAGGACAGAATTGAGCTCTGGGGCCAACGTCCTGACTTTC. It translates to CASSLGRTELSSGANVLTF. This rearrangement joins TRBV5-1 to TRBJ2-6; D could derive from TRBD1 or TRBD2 (6 bases each). The CDR3 sequence is 19 residues long. Germline assignment: CDR1 SGHRS and CDR2 YFSETQ. Trimming cost V 4 bases and J 0 bases, with 20 bases left between them.

This clonotype was picked up a small number of times. The J gene is TRBJ1-5, the V gene TRBV24-1; D call uncertain. Per germline, CDR1 KGHDR and CDR2 SFDVKD. Trimming stripped 6 bases from V and 1 base from J, with 6 bases between. This CDR3 has 13 residues. The CDR3 reads CATSRGSNQPQHF. The CDR3, as DNA: TGTGCCACCAGTCGGGGAAGCAATCAGCCCCAGCATTTT.

The chain carries TRBV28 and TRBJ1-4, with D possibly matching TRBD1 (5 bases). The V gene lost 11 bases and the J gene lost 11 bases, with 21 bases spanning the gap. This CDR3 contains 13 residues. CDR1 and CDR2 from the germline V gene are MDHEN and SYDVKM. CDR3 sequence (DNA): TGTGCCGCGGAAGACCCAGGGAGCGATAAACTGTTTTTT. It yields the protein CAAEDPGSDKLFF.

This clonotype has more than one count but fewer than ten. The chain links TRBV11-2 to TRBJ2-1; the D gene is possibly TRBD2 (5 bases). The CDR3 contains 15 residues. CDR1 and CDR2 (germline): SGHAT, FQNNGV. The V end was cut by 2 bases, the J end by 3 bases, with 11 bases between. CDR3 sequence reads: CASSLSSAYYNEQFF. For the CDR3, the DNA is TGTGCCAGCAGCTTAAGTAGCGCCTACTACAATGAGCAGTTCTTC.

Ten or more counts support this clonotype. The rearrangement uses TRBV20-1 and TRBJ2-1; 9 bases align to TRBD2. The CDR3 covers 14 residues. In germline, CDR1 is DFQATT, CDR2 SNEGSKA (reference sequence). The trim removed 4 bases at V and 4 bases at J, leaving 5 bases unmatched. CDR3 amino acids: CSAIVAGAYNEQFF. Written as DNA, the CDR3 is TGCAGTGCTATCGTAGCGGGAGCTTACAATGAGCAGTTCTTC.

This clonotype was seen more than once but under ten times. The V and J genes are TRBV7-9 and TRBJ2-1; 16 bases match TRBD2. Germline values: CDR1 SEHNR, CDR2 FQNEAQ (reference sequence). The CDR3 has 18 amino acids. V trimming: 5 bases; J trimming: 8 bases; junction bases outside the gene matches: 12. The CDR3 coding sequence is TGTGCCAGCAGCCGAGTCCCGGGACTAGCGGGAGGGGCTTATGAGCAGTTCTTC. It yields the protein CASSRVPGLAGGAYEQFF.